Sequencing of this TCR beta chain was carried out in a study of identical twins. General study results and limits: Where beta out-of-frame sequences were concerned, excess twin sharing was weaker.

Germline V lookup: CDR1 ENHRY, CDR2 SYGVKD. The CDR3 length is 13 residues. With 0 bases removed from V and 2 bases from J, the gap between germline ends came to 4 bases. This clonotype was counted a few times. The antigen is not known. No donor was unhealthy or non-Caucasian. cDNA carried unique molecular identifiers, and a universal primer site was added by template switching. TCRdb independently ran MiXCR on the 5' RACE reads; one entry per CDR3 protein. The sample comprises fewer than 250,000 distinct CDR3 sequences, about a sixth of which are singletons, and less than 45% rests with the top ten. This sample also appeared in a second study, on T cells expressing NK-cell markers. As that study records: The TCR beta repertoires were obtained from sorted CD3+CD56+NKG2C+, CD3+CD56+NKG2C- and CD3+CD56-NKG2C+ T cells.

The receptor was derived from a woman aged 18-29 years in good health. The chain joins TRBV10-3 to TRBJ1-2; D not certain. Material for sequencing was CD8+ T cells sorted from blood. The CDR3 spells CAISESANYGYTF. CDR3 nucleotides: TGTGCCATCAGTGAGTCAGCGAACTATGGCTACACCTTC.